The 27 T cell receptor beta chains presented below share a single source sample, sequenced in a study of blood T cell repertoires in COVID-19. Here immunoSEQ multiplex PCR was the method, and the copy in TCRdb shows in-frame clones only, minus some. In the table there are about 21,000 clones, about 85% of which are singletons. The sample was peripheral blood. All receptors derive from a human donor with active COVID-19. The donor label of this sample is uncertain.

The J gene is TRBJ2-1, the V gene TRBV19; D remains ambiguous. The CDR3 has 11 amino acids. V dropped 6 bases and J dropped 14 bases, with 14 bases sitting between them. Germline loops: CDR1 LNHDA, CDR2 SQIVND (reference sequence). The CDR3 DNA reads TGTGCCAGTAGCTTCCGAGTCGAGAAGTTCTTC. Protein: CASSFRVEKFF.

The chain joins TRBV6-5 to TRBJ1-1, with D hard to call. The CDR3 consists of 14 residues. V was trimmed by 6 bases and J by 0 bases, leaving 11 bases between them. Germline V CDR1 and CDR2: MNHEY, SVGAGI. The CDR3 DNA reads as TGTGCCAGCAGCCCGGACTTTCTGAACACTGAAGCTTTCTTT. It yields the protein CASSPDFLNTEAFF.

The gene calls are TRBV29-1 and TRBJ2-7; 8 positions match TRBD1. Germline CDR1 reads SQVTM; CDR2 reads ANQGSEA. This CDR3 is built from 13 residues. Trimming took 7 bases from V and 2 from J; bases not matched to a gene: 7. The CDR3 DNA sequence: TGCAGCGCCTCGATGACAGGGGCCTACGAGCAGTACTTC. Translating gives CSASMTGAYEQYF.

The rearrangement uses TRBV19 and TRBJ1-1, with 7 bases lining up with TRBD1. The CDR3 has 15 amino acids. The J segment lost 5 bases and the V segment lost 4 bases, leaving 10 bases of the junction unmatched. Germline V lookup: CDR1 LNHDA, CDR2 SQIVND (reference sequence). CDR3 nucleotides: TGTGCCAGTAGTACTACAGGGGCCGCACCAACTGAAGCTTTCTTT. Translating gives CASSTTGAAPTEAFF.

In its sample, this clone was seen once. This chain links TRBV7-9 with TRBJ2-7; D possibly corresponds to TRBD1 (5 bases). Trimming removed 2 bases at V and 5 bases at J, with 16 bases between. The CDR3 extends over 15 amino acids. The germline V gene encodes CDR1 SEHNR and CDR2 FQNEAQ (reference sequence). This chain's CDR3 is CASSLTAGQFDEQYF. CDR3 sequence (DNA): TGTGCCAGCAGCTTAACAGCAGGGCAATTCGACGAGCAGTACTTC.

The chain employs TRBV7-3 and TRBJ2-2; the match to TRBD1 covers 8 bases. CDR3 length: 15 amino acids. Germline-derived CDR1 and CDR2 are SGHTA and FQGTGA. Germline trimming cut 1 base from V and 9 bases from J; bases unmatched to any gene: 7. CDR3 loop: CASSLMQGALRELFF. The CDR3, as DNA: TGTGCCAGCAGCTTAATGCAGGGGGCATTAAGGGAGCTGTTTTTT.

The chain carries TRBV3-1 (or the pseudogene TRBV3-2) and TRBJ2-5; tentatively, D is TRBD1 (5 bases). Trimming took 3 bases from V and 1 from J, leaving 12 bases between them. Germline V lookup: CDR1 LGHDT, CDR2 YNNKEL (reference sequence). This CDR3 comprises 15 residues. CDR3 sequence: CASSHVRQSQETQYF. The CDR3 nucleotides are TGTGCCAGCAGCCATGTCCGACAGTCCCAAGAGACCCAGTACTTC.

This clone was seen more than once but under ten times. The chain has TRBV4-2 and TRBJ2-7; possible D gene TRBD1, 6 bases. Per the germline V gene, CDR1 is LGHNA and CDR2 is YNFKEQ. The CDR3 runs to 14 residues. Trimming took 3 bases from V and 3 from J, leaving 12 bases between them. DNA of the CDR3: TGTGCCAGCAGCCACAACCGGGACATCTACGAGCAGTACTTC. This sequence encodes CASSHNRDIYEQYF.

Details on this clone: Germline is not matched at one junction end, which may reflect a read error. The rearrangement uses TRBV28 and TRBJ1-3, with a tentative D call TRBD1 (6 bases). This CDR3 is 13 amino acids long. Germline V lookup: CDR1 MDHEN, CDR2 SYDVKM. The DNA for the CDR3 is TGTGCCAGCAGCCGAATCCCACAGGGCTACACGGATTTT. This translates into CASSRIPQGYTDF.

V usage is TRBV20-1 and J usage is TRBJ2-7; a weak D match, TRBD2 (5 bases). V was trimmed by 6 bases and J by 7 bases, leaving 13 bases between them. CDR3 size: 11 residues. Germline values: CDR1 DFQATT, CDR2 SNEGSKA (reference sequence). The CDR3 protein is CSALKSGEQYF. The CDR3 nucleotides read TGCAGTGCACTGAAATCGGGGGAGCAGTACTTC.

This clone was observed a few times. The CDR3 coding sequence is TGTGCCAGCAGCGATGGTCCCGGGGACTACGAGCAGTACTTC. Translated, it gives CASSDGPGDYEQYF. The chain joins TRBV7-9 to TRBJ2-7; D may be TRBD2 (5 bases). Trimming stripped 5 bases from V and 3 bases from J, with 14 bases between. Germline CDR1 reads SEHNR; CDR2 reads FQNEAQ (reference sequence). This CDR3 spans 14 amino acids.

The chain employs TRBV4-1 and TRBJ2-7; D is unresolved. The length of the CDR3 is 15 residues. With 1 base removed from V and 1 base from J, the gap between germline ends came to 11 bases. Germline V gives CDR1 MGHRA, CDR2 YSYEKL. CDR3 loop: CASSQVPARSYEQYF. In DNA, the CDR3 is TGCGCCAGCAGCCAAGTCCCTGCGCGTTCCTACGAGCAGTACTTC.

The genes are TRBV5-1 and TRBJ2-6, with 8 nucleotides matching TRBD2. Per the germline V gene, CDR1 is SGHRS and CDR2 is YFSETQ. V trimming: 4 bases; J trimming: 1 base; junction bases outside the gene matches: 4. There are 16 residues in the CDR3. Here the CDR3 reads CASSDGRVSGANVLTF. CDR3 nucleotides: TGCGCCAGCAGCGACGGGAGGGTATCTGGGGCCAACGTCCTGACTTTC.

This clone was seen a handful of times. The chain carries TRBV4-3 and TRBJ2-1; 10 nucleotides match TRBD1. This CDR3 region has 15 residues. With 4 bases clipped from V and 5 bases from J, the junction kept 5 bases outside the gene matches. Germline V gives CDR1 LGHNA, CDR2 YSLEER. The CDR3 DNA follows: TGCGCCAGCAGCCGAGCGGGACAGGGGAACAATGAGCAGTTCTTC. It codes for CASSRAGQGNNEQFF.

This CDR3 is CASSFRDSTYNEQFF. The CDR3 DNA sequence: TGTGCCAGCAGTTTCCGGGACAGCACCTACAATGAGCAGTTCTTC. The chain is built from TRBV6-5 and TRBJ2-1; 7 nucleotides match TRBD1. CDR3 length: 15 residues. V was clipped by 4 bases and J by 2 bases; unmatched bases: 5. Germline values: CDR1 MNHEY, CDR2 SVGAGI.

The CDR3 DNA is TGTGCCAGCAGCCCCTTCGGGTTGGAGACCCAGTACTTC. Amino acids: CASSPFGLETQYF. The chain links TRBV9 to TRBJ2-5, with unresolved D. The CDR3 length is 13 residues. Deletions cut 4 bases from V and 5 bases from J, with 12 bases between. The germline V gene has CDR1 SGDLS and CDR2 YYNGEE.

The chain has TRBV5-1 and TRBJ2-7, with 8 bases that match TRBD2. The germline V gene has CDR1 SGHRS and CDR2 YFSETQ. This CDR3 region has 15 residues. The junction had 4 bases not matched to a gene; V was cut back by 0 bases and J by 2 bases. In nucleotides, the CDR3 is TGCGCCAGCAGCTTGGCGCTAGCGGGCACCTACGAGCAGTACTTC. This encodes CASSLALAGTYEQYF. The full variable domain, with the rest looked up from reference TRBV5-1 and TRBJ2-7, is KAGVTQTPRYLIKTRGQQVTLSCSPISGHRSVSWYQQTPGQGLQFLFEYFSETQRNKGNFPGRFSGRQFSNSRSEMNVSTLELGDSALYLCASSLALAGTYEQYFGPGTRLTVT.

This chain links TRBV9 with TRBJ2-1; 12 nucleotides match TRBD2. CDR3 size: 18 residues. Germline CDR1 SGDLS, CDR2 YYNGEE. V trimming: 0 bases; J trimming: 7 bases; junction bases outside the gene matches: 11. CDR3 sequence: CASSVGLRVGLAGNEQFF. Written as DNA, the CDR3 is TGTGCCAGCAGCGTAGGCCTGCGGGTTGGACTAGCGGGAAATGAGCAGTTCTTC.

The V and J genes are TRBV2 and TRBJ2-7; D gene ambiguous. V lost 8 bases and J 0 bases, leaving 14 bases between the germline ends. This CDR3 has 14 residues. The germline CDR1 and CDR2 sequences are SNHLY and FYNNEI. CDR3 protein: CASAPDIGSYEQYF. The DNA of the CDR3 is TGTGCCAGCGCACCAGACATCGGCTCCTACGAGCAGTACTTC.

The chain employs TRBV28 and TRBJ2-7; perhaps TRBD1 as D (5 bases). CDR3 size: 13 residues. The germline V and J ends were trimmed by 7 bases and 2 bases, with 12 bases remaining between them. CDR1 is MDHEN and CDR2 is SYDVKM in the germline V gene. CDR3 sequence (DNA): TGTGCCAGCAATAAACAGGCTCCCTACGAGCAGTACTTC. Translating it yields CASNKQAPYEQYF.

The gene calls are TRBV7-9 and TRBJ1-4, with 7 bases identical to TRBD1. The CDR3 extends over 18 amino acids. Germline V gives CDR1 SEHNR, CDR2 FQNEAQ (reference sequence). V lost 4 bases, J lost 0 bases, and 11 bases stayed unmatched. The CDR3 nucleotides read TGTGCCAGCAGCTATACGACAGGGATTGGGACAACTAATGAAAAACTGTTTTTT. Amino acids: CASSYTTGIGTTNEKLFF. The variable domain in full, completed from reference TRBV7-9 and TRBJ1-4, reads DTGVSQNPRHKITKRGQNVTFRCDPISEHNRLYWYRQTLGQGPEFLTYFQNEAQLEKSRLLSDRFSAERPKGSFSTLEIQRTEQGDSAMYLCASSYTTGIGTTNEKLFFGSGTQLSVL.

The chain uses TRBV5-1 and TRBJ1-1; 7 bases align to TRBD1. CDR1 and CDR2 from the germline V gene are SGHRS and YFSETQ. There are 14 residues in the CDR3. The J segment lost 3 bases and the V segment lost 3 bases, leaving 5 bases of the junction unmatched. The DNA for the CDR3 is TGCGCCAGCAGCTCGGGAGGGGGCTACACTGAAGCTTTCTTT. This encodes CASSSGGGYTEAFF.

This chain connects TRBV5-6 to TRBJ2-1; 14 nucleotides line up with TRBD2. This CDR3 comprises 18 residues. Trimming at V came to 4 bases and at J to 0 bases, leaving 6 bases not matched to a gene. In germline, CDR1 is SGHDT, CDR2 YYEEEE. Written as DNA, the CDR3 is TGTGCCAGCAGCCCGGGACTAGCGGGAGCCCTCTCCTACAATGAGCAGTTCTTC. Translating gives CASSPGLAGALSYNEQFF.

V gene TRBV5-1 combines with J gene TRBJ2-1; D may be TRBD2 (6 bases). V was pared by 0 bases and J by 0 bases, with 10 bases between. Germline V lookup: CDR1 SGHRS, CDR2 YFSETQ. CDR3 size: 16 residues. The CDR3 bases are TGCGCCAGCAGCTTGGGCCTAGCGACCTCCTACAATGAGCAGTTCTTC. This translates into CASSLGLATSYNEQFF.

V gene TRBV20-1 combines with J gene TRBJ2-7; maybe TRBD1 (6 bases). CDR3 length: 11 amino acids. CDR1 DFQATT and CDR2 SNEGSKA come from the germline V gene (reference sequence). V was cut by 2 bases and J by 6 bases, with 8 bases left in between. The CDR3 region is CSARQGLEQYF. The CDR3 nucleotides read TGCAGTGCTAGACAGGGGCTCGAGCAGTACTTC.

This clone was found a few times. This rearrangement joins TRBV19 to TRBJ2-7; TRBD1 matches 9 bases. This CDR3 is built from 14 residues. The ends lost 4 bases at V and 6 bases at J; junction bases unmatched: 7. Per the germline V gene, CDR1 is LNHDA and CDR2 is SQIVND (reference sequence). The CDR3 here is CASSNRDREAEQYF. The CDR3, as DNA: TGTGCCAGTAGTAACCGGGACAGGGAGGCCGAGCAGTACTTC.

This clone was picked up one time. The chain uses TRBV28 and TRBJ2-3; the match to TRBD2 covers 7 bases. This CDR3 spans 16 amino acids. With V trimmed by 6 bases and J by 4 bases, 13 bases remained unmatched. Germline lookup yields CDR1 MDHEN and CDR2 SYDVKM. The CDR3 loop is CASRRSPSGTPDTQYF. CDR3 nucleotide sequence: TGTGCCAGCAGACGTTCCCCCAGCGGGACCCCAGATACGCAGTATTTT.